These 27 T cell receptor beta chains were sequenced from one sample in a study of cytomegalovirus exposure and HLA in healthy donors. PCR involved 60 Vbeta and 13 Jbeta primers. Libraries were prepared by immunoSEQ multiplex PCR; TCRdb keeps only in-frame clonotypes and omits some of them. Altogether 150,000 to 200,000 clones are present, roughly four fifths being singletons, with the ten largest covering roughly 3.6%. The sequencing sample was made of PBMCs. Receptors originate from a man in his forties in good health and CMV-seropositive.

The chain links TRBV4-1 to TRBJ2-1, with D perhaps TRBD1 (5 bases). CDR1 and CDR2 from the germline V gene are MGHRA and YSYEKL. The ends were cut back, 1 base at V and 0 bases at J, with 10 bases in the middle. This CDR3 comprises 16 residues. The CDR3 sequence is CASSQGEQVSYNEQFF. The CDR3 region has the DNA TGCGCCAGCAGCCAAGGGGAACAGGTCTCCTACAATGAGCAGTTCTTC.

The gene calls are TRBV6-5 and TRBJ2-7; no clear D gene. Trimming removed 7 bases at V and 6 bases at J, with 13 bases between. Germline lookup yields CDR1 MNHEY and CDR2 SVGAGI. The CDR3 runs 12 residues. CDR3 DNA sequence: TGTGCCAGCACCTCAAGAGGAACCGAGCAGTACTTC. It encodes CASTSRGTEQYF.

The chain is built from TRBV10-3 and TRBJ1-2; perhaps TRBD1 as D (5 bases). CDR3 length: 12 amino acids. Germline CDR1 ENHRY, CDR2 SYGVKD. The ends were cut back, 6 bases at V and 1 base at J, with 6 bases in the middle. CDR3 residues: CAIRTDNYGYTF. CDR3 DNA: TGTGCCATCAGGACAGATAACTATGGCTACACCTTC.

The rearrangement joins TRBV7-9 to TRBJ1-4; D is uncertain. Trimming removed 8 bases from V and 3 bases from J, with 10 bases in between. Per the germline V gene, CDR1 is SEHNR and CDR2 is FQNEAQ (reference sequence). This CDR3 has 13 residues. CDR3 bases: TGTGCCAGCGGTTGGAGCTCTAATGAAAAACTGTTTTTT. It is translated as CASGWSSNEKLFF.

Details on this clone: The same CDR3 arises from other DNA sequences in this sample as well. This chain uses TRBV15 with TRBJ2-5, with a tentative D call TRBD1 (5 bases). In germline, CDR1 is LNHNV, CDR2 YYDKDF (reference sequence). The CDR3 loop spans 16 amino acids. V was cut by 0 bases and J by 2 bases, with 13 bases left in between. The CDR3 DNA reads as TGTGCCACCAGCAGAGATAGGGCAGGGCCACAAGAGACCCAGTACTTC. As protein: CATSRDRAGPQETQYF.

V gene TRBV5-4 combines with J gene TRBJ2-5; weak D call: TRBD1 (6 bases). The germline CDR1 and CDR2 sequences are SGHNT and YYREEE (reference sequence). Trimming took 0 bases from V and 5 from J, leaving 11 bases between them. The CDR3 length is 14 residues. The CDR3 DNA follows: TGTGCCAGCAGCTTGGCAGGGACAACCGAGACCCAGTACTTC. Its translation: CASSLAGTTETQYF.

The V gene is TRBV14, the J gene TRBJ1-5; D ambiguous. The CDR3 contains 14 residues. Between the trimmed V and J ends, which lost 1 base and 2 bases, there was a span of 6 bases. Germline V gene sequence: CDR1 SGHDN, CDR2 FVKESK. This CDR3 reads CASSQGRGNQPQHF. The CDR3 nucleotides are TGTGCCAGCAGCCAAGGGAGAGGCAATCAGCCCCAGCATTTT.

The chain couples TRBV6-5 to TRBJ1-1; a possible D gene is TRBD1 (5 bases). Germline values: CDR1 MNHEY, CDR2 SVGAGI. Trimming cost V 8 bases and J 6 bases, with 16 bases left between them. This CDR3 contains 13 residues. CDR3 residues: CASLPRGRSEAFF. The CDR3 nucleotides read TGTGCCAGCCTCCCGCGGGGCAGGTCTGAAGCTTTCTTT.

The J gene is TRBJ2-7, the V gene TRBV6-1; possibly TRBD2 for D (6 bases). Germline CDR1 reads MNHNS; CDR2 reads SASEGT. V lost 1 base and J 4 bases, leaving 11 bases between the germline ends. The CDR3 extends over 14 amino acids. The CDR3 loop is CASSEVGTAYEQYF. In DNA, the CDR3 is TGTGCCAGCAGTGAAGTAGGGACTGCGTACGAGCAGTACTTC.

A single count supports this clone. The J gene is TRBJ2-7, the V gene TRBV7-3; TRBD2 agrees at 7 bases. Germline V gene data show CDR1 as SGHTA and CDR2 as FQGTGA. Trimming cost V 1 base and J 6 bases; bases outside gene matches: 15. The length of the CDR3 is 17 residues. Here the CDR3 DNA reads TGTGCCAGCAGCTTAAACCCACCGGCAGGTGGGGGGGGCGAGCAGTACTTC. Its protein is CASSLNPPAGGGGEQYF.

This chain's CDR3 is CAWSGGDSRQPQHF. CDR3 nucleotides: TGTGCCTGGAGCGGGGGGGACAGTAGACAGCCCCAGCATTTT. The V call is TRBV30, the J call TRBJ1-5; 7 nucleotides align to TRBD1. The CDR3 consists of 14 residues. Trimming removed 3 bases from V and 7 bases from J; junction bases left unmatched: 9. Per the germline V gene, CDR1 is GTSNPN and CDR2 is SVGIG (reference sequence).

The chain employs TRBV5-6 and TRBJ2-5, with a tentative D call TRBD2 (7 bases). Germline CDR1 is SGHDT and CDR2 is YYEEEE. Trimming left V 1 base short and J 6 bases short, with 13 bases between. CDR3 length: 14 amino acids. CDR3 residues: CASSLMRGGQTQYF. The DNA of the CDR3 is TGTGCCAGCAGCTTGATGAGGGGGGGACAGACCCAGTACTTC.

V usage is TRBV5-1 and J usage is TRBJ1-1, with 7 bases fitting TRBD1. The V gene end was trimmed by 4 bases and the J gene end by 2 bases; junction bases not matched to a gene: 8. There are 15 residues in the CDR3. Germline V gene sequence: CDR1 SGHRS, CDR2 YFSETQ. This CDR3 is CASSIGGGLNTEAFF. The CDR3 nucleotides are TGCGCCAGCAGCATCGGAGGGGGCTTAAACACTGAAGCTTTCTTT. Filled out from reference TRBV5-1 and TRBJ1-1, the complete variable domain reads KAGVTQTPRYLIKTRGQQVTLSCSPISGHRSVSWYQQTPGQGLQFLFEYFSETQRNKGNFPGRFSGRQFSNSRSEMNVSTLELGDSALYLCASSIGGGLNTEAFFGQGTRLTVV.

The table lists this clone with a count of one. CDR3 nucleotide sequence: TGTGCCACTCGACTGCGGGAGGGATCCTACGAGCAGTACTTC. Its translation is CATRLREGSYEQYF. The J gene is TRBJ2-7, the V gene TRBV19, with 9 positions matching TRBD2. Germline assignment: CDR1 LNHDA and CDR2 SQIVND (reference sequence). This CDR3 has 14 residues. Germline trimming cut 10 bases from V and 1 base from J; bases unmatched to any gene: 8.

This rearrangement joins TRBV6-4 to TRBJ1-2, with 7 bases aligning to TRBD1. J lost 0 bases, V lost 7 bases, and 8 bases had no gene match. Germline CDR1 reads MRHNA; CDR2 reads SNTAGT. The CDR3 runs to 15 residues. The DNA of the CDR3 is TGTGCCAGCACGCCGACAGGGAACGCTAACTATGGCTACACCTTC. Translating it yields CASTPTGNANYGYTF.

This clone was counted between two and nine times. The rearrangement uses TRBV7-9 and TRBJ1-5, with TRBD1 matching over 7 bases. This CDR3 comprises 13 residues. Germline assignment: CDR1 SEHNR and CDR2 FQNEAQ (reference sequence). The ends lost 5 bases at V and 5 bases at J; junction bases unmatched: 3. CDR3: CASSRGLDQPQHF. CDR3 sequence (DNA): TGTGCCAGCAGCAGGGGGCTAGATCAGCCCCAGCATTTT.

This clone has just a few counts. The rearrangement uses TRBV4-3 and TRBJ1-1; maybe TRBD1 (5 bases). CDR3 length: 15 amino acids. The germline V gene has CDR1 LGHNA and CDR2 YSLEER. Trimming left V 1 base short and J 3 bases short, with 12 bases between. CDR3 sequence (DNA): TGCGCCAGCAGCCAAGCCGCAGGGTTTGACACTGAAGCTTTCTTT. Its translation is CASSQAAGFDTEAFF.

V is TRBV2 and J is TRBJ2-5; the D gene is possibly TRBD2 (6 bases). This CDR3 comprises 15 residues. CDR1 SNHLY and CDR2 FYNNEI come from the germline V gene. The V end was cut by 6 bases, the J end by 2 bases, with 16 bases between. CDR3 nucleotides: TGTGCCAGCAGGGACCGGGACTCCAGACAAGAGACCCAGTACTTC. Its protein is CASRDRDSRQETQYF.

The DNA of the CDR3 is TGTGCCAGCAGTGCTAACAGGGGACCCCCTACAGATACGCAGTATTTT. It translates to CASSANRGPPTDTQYF. The chain combines TRBV6-1 with TRBJ2-3; TRBD1 aligns across 7 bases. Germline CDR1 is MNHNS and CDR2 is SASEGT. Losses at the gene ends were 4 bases for V and 3 bases for J; bases not matched to a gene: 10. There are 16 residues in the CDR3.

This chain connects TRBV5-4 to TRBJ1-1, with unresolved D. Trimming took 3 bases from V and 0 from J, leaving 9 bases between them. CDR3 length equals 14 residues. CDR1 is SGHNT and CDR2 is YYREEE in the germline V gene (reference sequence). The CDR3 loop reads CASSSPTLNTEAFF. DNA for the CDR3: TGTGCCAGCAGCTCCCCCACATTGAACACTGAAGCTTTCTTT.

This clone was found a few times. V usage is TRBV5-5 and J usage is TRBJ1-2; D is unclear. Germline V gives CDR1 SGHKS, CDR2 YYEKEE (reference sequence). V lost 5 bases, J lost 7 bases, and 15 bases lay in between. This CDR3 has 13 residues. For the CDR3, the DNA is TGTGCCAGCAGGCCCCAGGAAGAGGGTGGCTACACCTTC. Its translation is CASRPQEEGGYTF.

As concerns this clone: This is likely a read error, given that the CDR3 carries no conserved phenylalanine or tryptophan at its end. V usage is TRBV29-1 and J usage is TRBJ1-1, with a weak D call TRBD1 (5 bases). CDR1 is SQVTM and CDR2 is ANQGSEA in the germline V gene. V was cut by 0 bases and J by 10 bases, with 15 bases left in between. The length of the CDR3 is 13 residues. CDR3: CSVEDTQGTGAFL. CDR3 nucleotides: TGCAGCGTTGAAGATACCCAGGGTACGGGAGCTTTCCTT.

This chain connects TRBV6-6 to TRBJ1-2; D may be TRBD1 (6 bases). This CDR3 region has 14 residues. Germline V CDR1 and CDR2: MNHNY, SVGAGI (reference sequence). The germline V and J ends were trimmed by 7 bases and 4 bases, with 16 bases remaining between them. Here the CDR3 reads CASTQDSQGYGYTF. CDR3 nucleotide sequence: TGTGCCAGCACCCAGGACTCACAGGGCTATGGCTACACCTTC.

The chain carries TRBV14 and TRBJ2-7, with TRBD2 matching 8 bases. V was clipped by 4 bases and J by 1 base; unmatched bases: 12. Looked up from germline, CDR1 is SGHDN and CDR2 is FVKESK. The CDR3 has 17 residues. CDR3 nucleotide sequence: TGTGCCAGCAGCCCGGAATATAGCGGGAAAACTTCCTACGAGCAGTACTTC. Translation gives CASSPEYSGKTSYEQYF.

The count of this clone is one. The chain uses TRBV5-1 and TRBJ2-5; D is unresolved. This CDR3 region has 12 residues. Germline V CDR1 and CDR2: SGHRS, YFSETQ. V lost 2 bases and J lost 5, with 7 bases in between. This chain's CDR3 is CASSLPYETQYF. DNA for the CDR3: TGCGCCAGCAGCTTACCCTACGAGACCCAGTACTTC.

The chain carries TRBV28 and TRBJ2-7; D is possibly TRBD2 (6 bases). Germline V gives CDR1 MDHEN, CDR2 SYDVKM. Trimming removed 5 bases at V and 7 bases at J, with 24 bases between. This CDR3 is 16 amino acids long. In DNA form, the CDR3 reads TGTGCCAGCAGTCCCCCCGAGGTTACGGGGGTGAGGGAGCAGTACTTC. It translates to CASSPPEVTGVREQYF.

J is TRBJ2-5 and V is TRBV2, with 7 bases fitting TRBD1. CDR1 and CDR2 from the germline V gene are SNHLY and FYNNEI. The CDR3 length is 14 residues. V was clipped by 6 bases and J by 3 bases; unmatched bases: 7. The CDR3 nucleotides read TGTGCCAGCAGGGGGGACAGAACTAAAGAGACCCAGTACTTC. Its translation: CASRGDRTKETQYF.